Shown below are 10 T cell receptor beta chains from a single sample sequenced in a study of OX40 agonist ivuxolimab in advanced cancers. Only in-frame clones appear in the TCRdb table, and some are missing; sequencing was by immunoSEQ multiplex PCR. Of about 98,000 clones listed, roughly nine tenths are singletons. Sequenced here: CD4+ or CD8+ T cells sorted from blood, sampled in a trial of the OX40 agonist ivuxolimab. These receptors originate from an adult with an advanced solid tumor such as melanoma, head and neck, liver or kidney cancer.

In the case of this clone: In the same sample, other DNA sequences code for this CDR3. This chain uses TRBV5-1 with TRBJ1-1; D unresolved. Germline values: CDR1 SGHRS, CDR2 YFSETQ. V was clipped by 0 bases and J by 3 bases, with 9 bases between them. This CDR3 contains 14 residues. This chain's CDR3 is CASSLGSGYTEAFF. CDR3 in DNA: TGCGCCAGCAGCTTGGGGTCAGGATACACTGAAGCTTTCTTT.

The chain carries TRBV30 and TRBJ2-7; no reliable D call. V lost 0 bases to trimming and J lost 0 bases, with 9 bases between them. Germline CDR1 and CDR2: GTSNPN and SVGIG (reference sequence). This CDR3 has 14 amino acids. CDR3 sequence (DNA): TGTGCCTGGAGTGTAGCCCCTAACTCCTACGAGCAGTACTTC. Translated: CAWSVAPNSYEQYF.

The chain joins TRBV19 to TRBJ2-2; D uncertain. V lost 6 bases to trimming and J lost 1 base, with 9 bases between them. This CDR3 spans 14 amino acids. The germline gives CDR1 LNHDA, CDR2 SQIVND (reference sequence). For the CDR3, the DNA is TGTGCCAGTAGGAGAGGACGGAACACCGGGGAGCTGTTTTTT. Protein sequence: CASRRGRNTGELFF.

The rearrangement uses TRBV29-1 and TRBJ1-1; D gene uncertain. CDR1 SQVTM and CDR2 ANQGSEA come from the germline V gene. The V and J ends lost 4 bases and 0 bases respectively, with 12 bases between them. CDR3 size: 14 residues. CDR3 sequence reads: CSVGVRGMNTEAFF. The CDR3 DNA reads TGCAGCGTTGGGGTACGGGGAATGAACACTGAAGCTTTCTTT. The variable domain in full, completed from reference TRBV29-1 and TRBJ1-1, reads SAVISQKPSRDICQRGTSLTIQCQVDSQVTMMFWYRQQPGQSLTLIATANQGSEATYESGFVIDKFPISRPNLTFSTLTVSNMSPEDSSIYLCSVGVRGMNTEAFFGQGTRLTVV.

J is TRBJ1-2 and V is TRBV19; weak D call: TRBD1 (6 bases). Trimming cost V 6 bases and J 0 bases, with 14 bases left between them. From germline, CDR1 is LNHDA and CDR2 SQIVND (reference sequence). The CDR3 contains 15 residues. CDR3 bases: TGTGCCAGTAGACCCAGGGGAGGTCCTAACTATGGCTACACCTTC. Its translation is CASRPRGGPNYGYTF.

The rearrangement links TRBV7-9 to TRBJ2-1; D tentatively reads TRBD1 or TRBD2 (5 bases each). Trimming took 4 bases from V and 5 from J, leaving 15 bases between them. The length of the CDR3 is 15 residues. Germline V gives CDR1 SEHNR, CDR2 FQNEAQ (reference sequence). Written as DNA, the CDR3 is TGTGCCAGCAGCTATTCATCCGGGACCAACAATGAGCAGTTCTTC. Protein product: CASSYSSGTNNEQFF.

J is TRBJ1-2 and V is TRBV4-3; D gene unclear. Germline lookup yields CDR1 LGHNA and CDR2 YSLEER. CDR3 length: 14 amino acids. V was pared by 4 bases and J by 0 bases, with 9 bases between. CDR3 coding DNA: TGCGCCAGCAGCCGGGTCGGGGCTAACTATGGCTACACCTTC. It encodes CASSRVGANYGYTF.

In nucleotides, the CDR3 is TGCGCCAGCAGCTCAACCGACAGCTCCTACGAGCAGTACGTC. Its translation: CASSSTDSSYEQYV. The V and J genes are TRBV23-1 and TRBJ2-7, with TRBD1 as a possible D gene (5 bases). TRBV23-1 is recorded as an ORF, its role being uncertain. The CDR3 has 14 amino acids. V lost 6 bases and J 0 bases, leaving 12 bases between the germline ends.

In this sample, this clone turned up a few times. The V and J genes are TRBV19 and TRBJ1-1; D not resolved. Per germline, CDR1 LNHDA and CDR2 SQIVND (reference sequence). Trimming cost V 7 bases and J 1 base, with 10 bases left between them. The CDR3 runs to 13 residues. CDR3 coding DNA: TGTGCCAGTACCCCCCGCCGGAACACTGAAGCTTTCTTT. This gives the protein CASTPRRNTEAFF.

The J gene is TRBJ1-4, the V gene TRBV4-1; D is perhaps TRBD1 (5 bases). Germline V gene sequence: CDR1 MGHRA, CDR2 YSYEKL. The V and J ends lost 9 bases and 7 bases respectively, with 21 bases between them. The CDR3 contains 15 residues. The CDR3 DNA reads TGCGCCAGTTCAACAGGCGGCGTCCTTTCTGAAAAACTGTTTTTT. Translated: CASSTGGVLSEKLFF.